The present entry profiles one TCR beta chain with its context. Germline lookup yields CDR1 KGHSH and CDR2 LQKENI. This CDR3 spans 15 amino acids. The ends lost 4 bases at V and 8 bases at J; junction bases unmatched: 7. The record originates from a study of T cell responses to AZD1222 COVID-19 vaccine. In the study overall: Second-dose recipients at about 4 or about 12 weeks were treated as one pooled group.

Profiling relied on immunoSEQ multiplex PCR, and the TCRdb table lists in-frame clones only, not all of them. This table has 89,000 or so clones, about 90% appearing once. Sample: peripheral blood, taken on day 0 of AZD1222 vaccination. This TCR came from an adult in good health. This sequence joins TRBV18 and TRBJ1-6, with 8 nucleotides matching TRBD1. CDR3: CASSLTGTGDSPLHF. As DNA, the CDR3 is TGTGCCAGCTCACTTACCGGGACAGGAGATTCACCCCTCCACTTT.